These 29 T cell receptor beta chains originate from one sample sequenced in a study of cytomegalovirus exposure and HLA in healthy donors. The PCR ran on 60 Vbeta and 13 Jbeta primers. Assay used: immunoSEQ multiplex PCR; TCRdb lists only in-frame clones, some missing. The table has under 250,000 clones, just over 75% seen once. Sequences were obtained from PBMCs. These TCRs come from a man aged 25-40 years in good health and CMV-seronegative.

The rearrangement joins TRBV6-5 to TRBJ2-7; the D gene is possibly TRBD2 (5 bases). This CDR3 has 13 amino acids. V dropped 2 bases and J dropped 1 base, with 6 bases sitting between them. Germline V gene lookup returns CDR1 MNHEY and CDR2 SVGAGI. CDR3 in amino acids: CASSYGGSYEQYF. The CDR3 nucleotides are TGTGCCAGCAGTTACGGCGGGTCCTACGAGCAGTACTTC.

The chain recombines TRBV5-1 with TRBJ1-5, with TRBD1 identical over 11 bases. This CDR3 spans 17 amino acids. With 5 bases clipped from V and 2 bases from J, the junction kept 9 bases outside the gene matches. CDR1 SGHRS and CDR2 YFSETQ come from the germline V gene. Here the CDR3 reads CASSPGQGAGGNQPQHF. In DNA, the CDR3 is TGCGCCAGCAGTCCTGGACAGGGGGCGGGGGGCAATCAGCCCCAGCATTTT.

The chain carries TRBV4-1 and TRBJ2-7, with 12 bases lining up with TRBD1. CDR1 is MGHRA, CDR2 YSYEKL, per germline. V gave up 4 bases and J gave up 7 bases; unmatched junction bases: 8. CDR3 length equals 15 residues. The CDR3 nucleotides are TGCGCCAGCAGCCCTAAGGGACAGGGGGCTTGGGAGCAGTACTTC. Protein sequence: CASSPKGQGAWEQYF.

This sequence joins TRBV10-2 and TRBJ1-1; 7 positions agree with TRBD1. CDR3 length equals 13 residues. Germline CDR1 and CDR2: WSHSY and SAAADI. Trimming took 8 bases from V and 1 from J; bases not matched to a gene: 4. This CDR3 reads CASGGQQNTEAFF. CDR3 nucleotides: TGCGCCAGCGGGGGACAGCAGAACACTGAAGCTTTCTTT.

The rearrangement links TRBV7-9 to TRBJ1-2; 11 bases map to TRBD1. The CDR3 has 16 amino acids. The V segment lost 5 bases and the J segment 0 bases; nucleotides outside the gene matches: 5. Germline CDR1 SEHNR, CDR2 FQNEAQ (reference sequence). The CDR3 protein is CASSPTDRGPNYGYTF. In DNA, the CDR3 is TGTGCCAGCAGCCCAACGGACAGGGGGCCTAACTATGGCTACACCTTC.

Only one count was recorded for this clone. This CDR3 is CASSAGGARGDTQYF. CDR3 DNA sequence: TGTGCCAGCAGCGCCGGGGGGGCCCGAGGAGATACGCAGTATTTT. The V call is TRBV9, the J call TRBJ2-3; 8 bases map to TRBD2. V trimming: 3 bases; J trimming: 5 bases; junction bases outside the gene matches: 8. CDR1 SGDLS and CDR2 YYNGEE come from the germline V gene. This CDR3 region has 15 residues.

The V call is TRBV7-3, the J call TRBJ2-1; perhaps TRBD1 as D (5 bases). There are 15 residues in the CDR3. Germline loops: CDR1 SGHTA, CDR2 FQGTGA. Trimming cost V 5 bases and J 2 bases, with 13 bases left between them. In nucleotides, the CDR3 is TGTGCCAGCAGCCCACAGGTGGCCACCTACAATGAGCAGTTCTTC. Protein sequence: CASSPQVATYNEQFF.

This clone was seen a single time. The chain recombines TRBV19 with TRBJ2-1; 13 bases match TRBD2. J was trimmed by 0 bases and V by 5 bases; bases with no gene match: 4. Germline CDR1 LNHDA, CDR2 SQIVND (reference sequence). CDR3 length equals 17 residues. For the CDR3, the DNA is TGTGCCAGTAGTTGGGGACTAGCGGGACCCTCCTACAATGAGCAGTTCTTC. The encoded protein is CASSWGLAGPSYNEQFF.

The rearrangement joins TRBV5-1 to TRBJ1-1, with D maybe TRBD1 (6 bases). Trimming took off 6 bases at V and 3 bases at J, with 18 bases between the two ends. Per the germline V gene, CDR1 is SGHRS and CDR2 is YFSETQ. The CDR3 totals 15 residues. The CDR3 here is CASNKRGAQDTEAFF. The CDR3 DNA is TGCGCCAGCAACAAGCGGGGGGCCCAGGACACTGAAGCTTTCTTT. Full variable domain (rest looked up from reference TRBV5-1 and TRBJ1-1): KAGVTQTPRYLIKTRGQQVTLSCSPISGHRSVSWYQQTPGQGLQFLFEYFSETQRNKGNFPGRFSGRQFSNSRSEMNVSTLELGDSALYLCASNKRGAQDTEAFFGQGTRLTVV.

CDR3 amino acids: CASSFGQGDTEAFF. The CDR3 region has the DNA TGTGCCAGCAGCTTCGGACAGGGGGACACTGAAGCTTTCTTT. The gene calls are TRBV7-9 and TRBJ1-1; 10 positions match TRBD1. Germline V lookup: CDR1 SEHNR, CDR2 FQNEAQ (reference sequence). Unmatched junction bases numbered 1, after V lost 3 bases and J lost 3 bases. The CDR3 consists of 14 residues. Full variable domain (remainder filled in from reference TRBV7-9 and TRBJ1-1): DTGVSQNPRHKITKRGQNVTFRCDPISEHNRLYWYRQTLGQGPEFLTYFQNEAQLEKSRLLSDRFSAERPKGSFSTLEIQRTEQGDSAMYLCASSFGQGDTEAFFGQGTRLTVV.

This chain joins TRBV11-1 and TRBJ2-7; 8 bases match TRBD2. The V gene's germline CDR1 is SGHAT and CDR2 FQDESV (reference sequence). V was clipped by 2 bases and J by 2 bases; unmatched bases: 5. The CDR3 totals 15 residues. CDR3 protein: CASSLLSGSPYEQYF. CDR3 coding DNA: TGTGCCAGCAGCTTACTGAGCGGGAGCCCCTACGAGCAGTACTTC.

The rearrangement links TRBV7-3 to TRBJ2-3; 10 bases align to TRBD2. CDR1 and CDR2 from the germline V gene are SGHTA and FQGTGA. The V and J ends lost 5 bases and 6 bases, in that order; junction bases with no gene match: 8. CDR3 length: 15 residues. The CDR3 spells CASSQTSGQTDTQYF. The CDR3 DNA reads TGTGCCAGCAGCCAGACTAGCGGGCAGACTGATACGCAGTATTTT.

The CDR3 spells CAGDRDRVTEAFF. For the CDR3, the DNA is TGTGCCGGAGACCGGGACAGGGTAACTGAAGCTTTCTTT. The rearrangement links TRBV2 to TRBJ1-1, with 9 bases that match TRBD1. The CDR3 has 13 residues. CDR1 SNHLY and CDR2 FYNNEI come from the germline V gene. With 11 bases clipped from V and 5 bases from J, the junction kept 9 bases outside the gene matches.

This chain connects TRBV18 to TRBJ1-3; D call uncertain. This CDR3 is 16 amino acids long. V lost 3 bases, J lost 0 bases, and 12 bases lay in between. Per germline, CDR1 KGHSH and CDR2 LQKENI. The CDR3 region has the DNA TGTGCCAGCTCACCCTCGAACGGAGGCTCTGGAAACACCATATATTTT. This gives the protein CASSPSNGGSGNTIYF.

V usage is TRBV28 and J usage is TRBJ2-7; 7 nucleotides match TRBD2. CDR1 is MDHEN, CDR2 SYDVKM, per germline. This CDR3 spans 13 amino acids. The J segment lost 4 bases and the V segment lost 3 bases, leaving 3 bases of the junction unmatched. The DNA for the CDR3 is TGTGCCAGCAGTTTTGCTAGCGGATACGAGCAGTACTTC. This translates into CASSFASGYEQYF. Full variable domain (outside the CDR3, taken from reference TRBV28 and TRBJ2-7): DVKVTQSSRYLVKRTGEKVFLECVQDMDHENMFWYRQDPGLGLRLIYFSYDVKMKEKGDIPEGYSVSREKKERFSLILESASTNQTSMYLCASSFASGYEQYFGPGTRLTVT.

This chain uses TRBV2 with TRBJ2-1, with TRBD2 matching over 8 bases. Germline V gene data show CDR1 as SNHLY and CDR2 as FYNNEI. The length of the CDR3 is 15 residues. CDR3 sequence (DNA): TGTGGAACACGGGGAGCGGGAGAGGTAGGCAATGAGCAGTTCTTC. It encodes CGTRGAGEVGNEQFF.

The CDR3 region has the DNA TGTGCCAGCAGCTTAGCCATCATCAATGAGCAGTTCTTC. Protein sequence: CASSLAIINEQFF. The chain recombines TRBV13 with TRBJ2-1; no clear D. From germline, CDR1 is PRHDT and CDR2 FYEKMQ (reference sequence). V lost 1 base and J lost 6, with 7 bases in between. CDR3 length: 13 amino acids.

The chain couples TRBV11-3 to TRBJ2-1; D is ambiguous. The CDR3 consists of 16 residues. V shed 4 bases and J shed 0 bases, with 13 bases lying between them. Germline CDR1 reads SGHNT; CDR2 reads YENEEA. The CDR3 sequence: CASSSADFYSYNEQFF. CDR3 DNA: TGTGCCAGCAGCTCCGCCGACTTCTACTCCTACAATGAGCAGTTCTTC. Complete variable domain (other parts from reference TRBV11-3 and TRBJ2-1): EAGVVQSPRYKIIEKKQPVAFWCNPISGHNTLYWYLQNLGQGPELLIRYENEEAVDDSQLPKDRFSAERLKGVDSTLKIQPAELGDSAVYLCASSSADFYSYNEQFFGPGTRLTVL.

This clone was detected only once. The chain joins TRBV27 to TRBJ2-5; 8 bases map to TRBD1. With V trimmed by 5 bases and J by 1 base, 6 bases remained unmatched. Germline V lookup: CDR1 MNHEY, CDR2 SMNVEV (reference sequence). The CDR3 runs 15 residues. The CDR3 loop is CASSPFGQGQETQYF. In DNA form, the CDR3 reads TGTGCCAGCAGTCCATTTGGACAGGGCCAAGAGACCCAGTACTTC.

The table lists this clone with a few counts. The rearrangement joins TRBV5-1 to TRBJ2-7; 9 positions agree with TRBD1. Germline CDR1 reads SGHRS; CDR2 reads YFSETQ. Losses at the gene ends were 2 bases for V and 7 bases for J; bases not matched to a gene: 7. The CDR3 contains 14 residues. The CDR3 DNA is TGCGCCAGCAGCTTTGGGACAGGGTCGGAGGAGCAGTACTTC. It codes for CASSFGTGSEEQYF.

J is TRBJ2-5 and V is TRBV4-1; 10 bases match TRBD2. Germline lookup yields CDR1 MGHRA and CDR2 YSYEKL. CDR3 length: 15 amino acids. V shed 4 bases and J 3 bases; nucleotides not matched to a gene: 5. For the CDR3, the DNA is TGCGCCAGCAGCCCCGGGCTAGCGGGGGAAGAGACCCAGTACTTC. It codes for CASSPGLAGEETQYF.

V is TRBV7-9 and J is TRBJ2-2, with 7 bases identical to TRBD1. The germline gives CDR1 SEHNR, CDR2 FQNEAQ (reference sequence). The CDR3 runs 13 residues. The V gene end was trimmed by 5 bases and the J gene end by 5 bases; junction bases not matched to a gene: 2. The chain's CDR3 is CASSLQGTGELFF. CDR3 coding DNA: TGTGCCAGCAGCCTACAGGGGACCGGGGAGCTGTTTTTT.

This sequence joins TRBV20-1 and TRBJ2-1, with TRBD2 as a possible D gene (6 bases). V lost 3 bases, J lost 9 bases, and 9 bases lay in between. CDR3 size: 11 residues. CDR1 and CDR2 (germline): DFQATT, SNEGSKA (reference sequence). DNA for the CDR3: TGCAGTGCTAGCGGGAGCACTGAGCAGTTCTTC. It yields the protein CSASGSTEQFF.

The chain combines TRBV7-3 with TRBJ2-1; D perhaps matches TRBD1 (6 bases). The CDR3 totals 14 residues. The germline V gene has CDR1 SGHTA and CDR2 FQGTGA. V was pared by 5 bases and J by 6 bases, with 14 bases between. For the CDR3, the DNA is TGTGCCAGCAGCCAAGGTACAGGGCGCAATGAGCAGTTCTTC. As protein: CASSQGTGRNEQFF.

This clone was counted between two and nine times. The chain uses TRBV5-6 and TRBJ1-4; D is possibly TRBD1 (6 bases). V dropped 5 bases and J dropped 1 base, with 9 bases sitting between them. Germline loops: CDR1 SGHDT, CDR2 YYEEEE. CDR3 length: 14 residues. As DNA, the CDR3 is TGTGCCAGCAGTTTACAGGGAACTAATGAAAAACTGTTTTTT. Translated, it gives CASSLQGTNEKLFF.

The chain recombines TRBV28 with TRBJ2-1, with TRBD2 matching 15 bases. The CDR3 is made up of 17 amino acids. Trimming took 4 bases from V and 9 from J; bases not matched to a gene: 10. Germline CDR1 reads MDHEN; CDR2 reads SYDVKM. The CDR3 protein is CASSSPGLAGGPSEQFF. The CDR3 DNA follows: TGTGCCAGCAGTTCCCCAGGACTAGCGGGAGGGCCTAGTGAGCAGTTCTTC. Together with reference TRBV28 and TRBJ2-1, the CDR3 gives the full variable domain: DVKVTQSSRYLVKRTGEKVFLECVQDMDHENMFWYRQDPGLGLRLIYFSYDVKMKEKGDIPEGYSVSREKKERFSLILESASTNQTSMYLCASSSPGLAGGPSEQFFGPGTRLTVL.

The rearrangement joins TRBV7-2 to TRBJ2-7, with D hard to call. The germline gives CDR1 SGHTA, CDR2 FQGNSA. CDR3 length equals 14 residues. The V end lost 8 bases, the J end lost 0 bases, and 14 bases lay between the germline ends. The CDR3 sequence: CASGPDLSSYEQYF. CDR3 bases: TGTGCCAGCGGGCCCGATCTGAGCTCCTACGAGCAGTACTTC.

This rearrangement joins TRBV7-9 to TRBJ2-7; D ambiguous. CDR1 is SEHNR and CDR2 is FQNEAQ in the germline V gene (reference sequence). The CDR3 is 16 residues long. The V gene lost 4 bases and the J gene lost 0 bases, with 16 bases spanning the gap. The CDR3 nucleotides read TGTGCCAGCAGCTCCAAGGAGCTGGAGAGCTCCTACGAGCAGTACTTC. Translation gives CASSSKELESSYEQYF.

V usage is TRBV4-1 and J usage is TRBJ2-3, with a weak D call TRBD1 (6 bases). Trimming removed 3 bases from V and 3 bases from J, with 19 bases in between. CDR1 MGHRA and CDR2 YSYEKL come from the germline V gene. This CDR3 comprises 17 residues. Written as DNA, the CDR3 is TGCGCCAGCAGCCAGGACCCAGGACAGCGCGTGACAGATACGCAGTATTTT. It is translated as CASSQDPGQRVTDTQYF.